The 9 T cell receptor beta chains below come from one sample, sequenced in a study of blood T cell repertoires in COVID-19. Repertoires were generated with immunoSEQ multiplex PCR, while TCRdb's copy carries only in-frame clones and drops some. The repertoire includes approximately 200,000 clones, about 82% of them detected once, and roughly 8.7% sits in the top ten. Sequencing was carried out using PBMCs or T cells enriched from blood (not recorded which). The receptors were sampled from a woman younger than 45 who had recovered from COVID-19.

The rearrangement links TRBV3-1 (or the pseudogene TRBV3-2) to TRBJ1-1; TRBD1 matches 9 bases. Trimming took 4 bases from V and 5 from J; bases not matched to a gene: 11. Germline CDR1 LGHDT, CDR2 YNNKEL (reference sequence). The CDR3 extends over 16 amino acids. The CDR3 protein is CASSLNPGQGRTEAFF. In nucleotides, the CDR3 is TGTGCCAGCAGCCTAAACCCGGGACAGGGACGGACTGAAGCTTTCTTT.

The chain joins TRBV29-1 to TRBJ1-1; the D is unclear. Germline V lookup: CDR1 SQVTM, CDR2 ANQGSEA. Trimming took off 4 bases at V and 3 bases at J, with 3 bases between the two ends. The CDR3 spans 10 residues. Written as DNA, the CDR3 is TGCAGCGTTGCTCACACTGAAGCTTTCTTT. Residues: CSVAHTEAFF.

The V gene is TRBV19, the J gene TRBJ1-2, with D unclear. Germline V gives CDR1 LNHDA, CDR2 SQIVND (reference sequence). Trimming took 3 bases from V and 2 from J, leaving 16 bases between them. This CDR3 has 16 amino acids. The CDR3 DNA is TGTGCCAGTAGTATGGAGCACACTATTACCAACTATGGCTACACCTTC. Encoded protein: CASSMEHTITNYGYTF.

The V gene is TRBV5-1, the J gene TRBJ2-2; the match to TRBD1 covers 9 bases. The CDR3 length is 16 residues. Trimming at V came to 1 base and at J to 7 bases, leaving 8 bases not matched to a gene. Germline V gene sequence: CDR1 SGHRS, CDR2 YFSETQ. CDR3 sequence: CASSLSGTGYGGELFF. In DNA, the CDR3 is TGCGCCAGCAGCTTGTCCGGGACAGGGTACGGCGGGGAGCTGTTTTTT.

This clone was picked up a small number of times. This chain links TRBV24-1 with TRBJ2-5; 11 positions match TRBD2. Trimming at V came to 7 bases and at J to 2 bases, leaving 8 bases not matched to a gene. The CDR3 consists of 16 residues. Germline assignment: CDR1 KGHDR and CDR2 SFDVKD. The chain's CDR3 is CATSPRLAGLQETQYF. Written as DNA, the CDR3 is TGTGCCACCAGCCCGAGACTAGCGGGGCTACAAGAGACCCAGTACTTC.

The CDR3 DNA is TGCGCCAGCAGTTTCGGGATGGGGAACTATGGCTACACCTTC. Translation: CASSFGMGNYGYTF. The V and J genes are TRBV5-1 and TRBJ1-2; D remains unclear. Looked up from germline, CDR1 is SGHRS and CDR2 is YFSETQ. V was trimmed by 5 bases and J by 2 bases, leaving 13 bases between them. The CDR3 has 14 residues.

Points on this clone: The junction and the germline gene differ at one end; a read error may be behind it. J is TRBJ1-1 and V is TRBV19; no clear D gene. Germline values: CDR1 LNHDA, CDR2 SQIVND (reference sequence). There are 13 residues in the CDR3. The CDR3 loop is CASSIDLKGSYVF. In DNA, the CDR3 is TGTGCCAGTAGTATAGATCTTAAAGGGAGCTACGTCTTT.

The rearrangement links TRBV30 to TRBJ1-2; 10 bases map to TRBD1. Germline V gene lookup returns CDR1 GTSNPN and CDR2 SVGIG (reference sequence). The CDR3 consists of 14 residues. J lost 4 bases, V lost 8 bases, and 10 bases had no gene match. CDR3: CAGGIRTGGYGYTF. The CDR3 coding sequence is TGTGCCGGGGGAATCCGGACAGGGGGCTATGGCTACACCTTC.

V and J are TRBV11-3 and TRBJ2-1; the match to TRBD2 covers 7 bases. Germline CDR1 reads SGHNT; CDR2 reads YENEEA. The CDR3 has 16 residues. V lost 1 base and J lost 7; bases outside the gene matches: 10. The CDR3: CASSLGLFSGTNEQFF. As DNA, the CDR3 is TGTGCCAGCAGCTTAGGTTTGTTCAGCGGGACTAATGAGCAGTTCTTC. Full variable domain (remainder filled in from reference TRBV11-3 and TRBJ2-1): EAGVVQSPRYKIIEKKQPVAFWCNPISGHNTLYWYLQNLGQGPELLIRYENEEAVDDSQLPKDRFSAERLKGVDSTLKIQPAELGDSAVYLCASSLGLFSGTNEQFFGPGTRLTVL.